This T cell receptor beta chain is drawn from a study of blood T cells in healthy people across ages (dated by TCRdb to about 2015). Study-wide context: In model experiments, template switching captured about one uniquely barcoded TCR beta cDNA molecule for every two T cells. Using deep sequencing normalized with unique cDNA molecular identifiers, the study measured how TCR beta repertoire diversity changes with age. Four age groups were formed from the donors: young (average roughly 15 years), middle-aged (around 37), aged (approximately 60) and long-lived (around 80). To avoid experimental bias, donors of different ages were spread randomly across the sequencing lanes. The study analyzed two additional independent replicas of 1 million unique cDNA reads from the same blood draw for two donors, one aged 18 to 29 and one aged 80 or older.

To prepare the library, 5' RACE was applied. Sequencing relied on an Illumina HiSeq 2500. A second PCR of roughly 6 to 11 cycles was run with a J-beta primer mix and a sample-barcoded 5' primer. A unique molecular identifier was introduced onto each TCR beta cDNA molecule by a template-switch 5' adaptor carrying 12 random nucleotides. Each sample yielded at least 3 million CDR3-containing paired-end reads. First-strand cDNA was synthesized from all RNA with the Mint cDNA synthesis kit, primed by a TRBC-specific oligonucleotide. Following uracil-DNA glycosylase treatment, all cDNA underwent a first 18-cycle PCR with the universal primers M1SS and BC2_uni_R. As for the original processing: For normalization, 1 million high-quality reads, each with a distinct molecular identifier, were randomly selected from each sample. Reads sharing molecular identifiers were discarded rather than binned into consensus sequences. MiTCR, with a Q25 quality threshold and the strictest error-elimination algorithm, was used for CDR3 identification, clonotype clustering and error correction. A nonparametric unseen species model with Euler transformation was used to estimate lower-bound total TCR beta diversity. TCRdb redid the processing of the public reads, applying fastp at Q25 and MiXCR, and retained in-frame beta chains. CDR3 protein duplicates are merged, each entry listing the most common genes and DNA. TCRdb assigned the V and J calls; the authors' analysis was not used. The sample table lists about 1.5 million distinct CDR3 sequences, under 55% of them with a count of one. 4% of the sample is taken by the ten largest.

Systemically healthy Caucasian individuals from Russia, 39 in total and aged roughly 6 to 95 years, were included as donors. Each donor gave 9.5 to 10 milliliters of peripheral blood, drawn into EDTA-treated Vacutainer tubes. Ficoll-Paque density-gradient centrifugation was used to isolate PBMCs, with at least 6.5 million per sample. Trizol reagent was used to extract total RNA from the PBMCs, yielding at least 5.5 micrograms per sample. For every donor, an aliquot of PBMCs went through flow cytometry to measure the percentages of naive CD45RAhigh/CD27high T cells. Reading the germline V gene gives CDR1 SGHAT and CDR2 FQNNGV. Spanning cysteine to phenylalanine, the CDR3 consists of 15 amino acids. The only DNA kept is the CDR3, 45 bases in frame from the first base. The germline V and J ends show losses of 2 bases and 9 bases respectively, and no gene match explains 9 bases of the junction. General study outcomes and caveats: Donor CMV infection status was unknown, potentially confounding age-related changes in expanded clonotypes. Compared with the aged group, the long-lived group had more naive CD4+ T cells, fewer expanded clones and increased TCR diversity, a pattern suggesting age selection. Since profiling was done on bulk unsorted PBMCs, naive and antigen-experienced compartments could not be conclusively compared. Observed TCR beta diversity correlated strongly with the percentage of naive T cells measured by flow cytometry. As age increased, observed TCR beta diversity per million T cells dropped in a roughly linear way, and a significant reduction was already evident by age around 41. Estimates of total diversity from one million sequenced T cells were regarded as lower bounds and underestimates.

This clonotype was counted between two and nine times. No cognate antigen has been identified for it. No per-base quality is available; no much larger clone lies one base away. This receptor was taken from a woman under 30 in good health. The sequencing input was blood. The chain is encoded by TRBV11-2 joined to TRBJ2-1; TRBD2 aligns with 8 central bases. The CDR3 sequence is CASSLFRGGKGEQFF. The sequence in DNA is TGTGCCAGCAGCTTATTCCGGGGGGGAAAGGGTGAGCAGTTCTTC.